The source of this TCR beta chain is a study of breast tumors, draining lymph nodes, adjacent tissues. This clonotype was found a few times. Breast cancer patients provided tissue from their axillary draining lymph nodes. Looked up from germline, CDR1 is MNHEY and CDR2 is SMNVEV (reference sequence). The CDR3 covers 12 residues. Trimming cost V 9 bases and J 3 bases, with 12 bases left between them. TCRdb re-called the multiplex PCR reads through MiXCR, storing one row per CDR3 protein. The sample lists fewer than 200,000 distinct CDR3 sequences; about 30% were seen once. Source material: axillary lymph node tissue. V and J are TRBV27 and TRBJ2-7; D unresolved. This sequence originates from a female donor with breast cancer. Some clones in this sample may be carry-over from other donors' samples. As DNA, the CDR3 is TGTGCCAGTTCCACCAACAGCTACGAGCAGTACTTC. Translated: CASSTNSYEQYF.